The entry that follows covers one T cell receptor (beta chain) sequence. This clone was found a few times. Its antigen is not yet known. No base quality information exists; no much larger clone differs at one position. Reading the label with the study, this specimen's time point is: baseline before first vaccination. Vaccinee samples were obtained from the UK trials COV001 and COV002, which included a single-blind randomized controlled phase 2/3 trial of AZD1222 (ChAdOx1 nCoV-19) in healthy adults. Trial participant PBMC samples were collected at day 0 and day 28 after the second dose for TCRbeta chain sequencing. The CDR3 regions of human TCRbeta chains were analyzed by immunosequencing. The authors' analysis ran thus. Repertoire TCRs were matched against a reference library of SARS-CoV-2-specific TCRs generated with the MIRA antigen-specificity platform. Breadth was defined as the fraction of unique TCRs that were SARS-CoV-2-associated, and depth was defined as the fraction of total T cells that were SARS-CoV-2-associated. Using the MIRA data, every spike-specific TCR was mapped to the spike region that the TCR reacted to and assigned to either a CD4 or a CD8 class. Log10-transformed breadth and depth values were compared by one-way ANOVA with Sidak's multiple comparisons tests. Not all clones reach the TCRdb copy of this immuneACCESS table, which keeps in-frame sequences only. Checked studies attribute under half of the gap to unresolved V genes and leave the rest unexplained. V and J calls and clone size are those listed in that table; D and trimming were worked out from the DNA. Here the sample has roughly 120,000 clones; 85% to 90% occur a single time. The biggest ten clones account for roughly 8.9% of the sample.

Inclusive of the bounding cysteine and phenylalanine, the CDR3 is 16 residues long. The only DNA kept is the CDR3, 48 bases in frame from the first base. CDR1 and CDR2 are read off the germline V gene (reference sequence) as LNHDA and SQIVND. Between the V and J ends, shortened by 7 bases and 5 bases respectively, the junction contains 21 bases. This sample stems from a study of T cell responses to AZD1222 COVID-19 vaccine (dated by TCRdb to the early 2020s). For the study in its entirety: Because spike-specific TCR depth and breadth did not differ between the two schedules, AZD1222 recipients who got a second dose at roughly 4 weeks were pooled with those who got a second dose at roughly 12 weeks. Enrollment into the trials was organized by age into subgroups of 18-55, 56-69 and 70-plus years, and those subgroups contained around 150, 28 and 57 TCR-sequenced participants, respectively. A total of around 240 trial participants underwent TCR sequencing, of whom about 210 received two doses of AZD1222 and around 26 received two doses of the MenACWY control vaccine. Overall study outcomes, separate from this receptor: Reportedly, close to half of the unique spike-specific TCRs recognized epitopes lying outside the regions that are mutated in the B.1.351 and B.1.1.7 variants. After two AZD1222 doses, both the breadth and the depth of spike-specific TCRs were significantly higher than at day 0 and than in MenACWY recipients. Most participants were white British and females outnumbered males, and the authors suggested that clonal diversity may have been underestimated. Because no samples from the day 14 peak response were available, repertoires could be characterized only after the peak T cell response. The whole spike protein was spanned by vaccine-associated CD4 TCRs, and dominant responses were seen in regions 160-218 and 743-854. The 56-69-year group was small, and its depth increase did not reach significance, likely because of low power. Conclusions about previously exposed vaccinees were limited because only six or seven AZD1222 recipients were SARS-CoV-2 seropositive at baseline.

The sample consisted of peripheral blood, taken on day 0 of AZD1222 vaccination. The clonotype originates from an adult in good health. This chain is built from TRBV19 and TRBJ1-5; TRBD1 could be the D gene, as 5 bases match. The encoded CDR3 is CASMEVGTLSYQPQHF. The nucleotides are TGTGCCAGTATGGAGGTGGGGACCCTATCTTATCAGCCCCAGCATTTT.